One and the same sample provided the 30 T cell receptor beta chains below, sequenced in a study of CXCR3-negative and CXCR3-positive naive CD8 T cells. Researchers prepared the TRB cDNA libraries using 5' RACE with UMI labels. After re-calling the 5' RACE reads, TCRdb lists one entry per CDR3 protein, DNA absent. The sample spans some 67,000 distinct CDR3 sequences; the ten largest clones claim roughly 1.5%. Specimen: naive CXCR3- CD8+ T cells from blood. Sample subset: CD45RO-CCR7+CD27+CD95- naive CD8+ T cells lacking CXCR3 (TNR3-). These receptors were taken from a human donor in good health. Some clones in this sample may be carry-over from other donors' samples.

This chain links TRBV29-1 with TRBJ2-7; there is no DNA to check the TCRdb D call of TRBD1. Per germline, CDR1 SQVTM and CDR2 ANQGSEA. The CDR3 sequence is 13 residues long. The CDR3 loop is CSVEGTVSYEQYF.

The CDR3 is CASSLPQDRPNTGELFF. The chain carries TRBV5-1 and TRBJ2-2; TCRdb designates TRBD1, a call that cannot be tested without DNA. Germline V gives CDR1 SGHRS, CDR2 YFSETQ. The CDR3 consists of 17 residues.

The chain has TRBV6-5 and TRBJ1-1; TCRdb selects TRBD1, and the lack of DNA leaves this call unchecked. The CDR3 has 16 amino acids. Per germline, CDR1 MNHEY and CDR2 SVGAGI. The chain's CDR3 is CASSPMTVTKRAEAFF.

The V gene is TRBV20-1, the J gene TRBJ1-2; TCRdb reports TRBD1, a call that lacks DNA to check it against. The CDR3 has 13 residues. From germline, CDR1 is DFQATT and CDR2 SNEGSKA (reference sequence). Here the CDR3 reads CSARDPGTYGYTF.

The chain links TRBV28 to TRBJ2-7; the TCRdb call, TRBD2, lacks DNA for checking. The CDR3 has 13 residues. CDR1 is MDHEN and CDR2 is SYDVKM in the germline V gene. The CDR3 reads CASSPSEAYEQYF.

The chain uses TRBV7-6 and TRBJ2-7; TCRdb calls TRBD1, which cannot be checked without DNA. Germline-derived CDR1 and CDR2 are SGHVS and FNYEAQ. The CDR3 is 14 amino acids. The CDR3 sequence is CASSLSQGTYEQYF.

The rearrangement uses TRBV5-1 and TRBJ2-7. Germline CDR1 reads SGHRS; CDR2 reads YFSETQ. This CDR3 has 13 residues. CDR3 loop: CASRIAASYEQYF.

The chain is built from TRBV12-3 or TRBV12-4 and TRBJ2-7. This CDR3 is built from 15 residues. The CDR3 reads CASSLRVDLSYEQYF.

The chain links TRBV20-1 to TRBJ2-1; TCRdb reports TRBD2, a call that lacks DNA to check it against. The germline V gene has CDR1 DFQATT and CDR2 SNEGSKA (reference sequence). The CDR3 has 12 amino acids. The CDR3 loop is CSARVAVYEQFF.

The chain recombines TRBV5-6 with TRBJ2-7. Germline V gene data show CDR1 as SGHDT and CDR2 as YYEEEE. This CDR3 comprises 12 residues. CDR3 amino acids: CASSLAGIEQYF.

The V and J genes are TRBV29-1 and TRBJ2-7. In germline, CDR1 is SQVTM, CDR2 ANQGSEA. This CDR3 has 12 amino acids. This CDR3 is CSVHGSSYEQYF.

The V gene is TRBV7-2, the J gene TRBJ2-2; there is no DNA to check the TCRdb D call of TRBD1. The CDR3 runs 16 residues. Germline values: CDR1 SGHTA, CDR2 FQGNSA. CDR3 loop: CASSALTGSGTGELFF.

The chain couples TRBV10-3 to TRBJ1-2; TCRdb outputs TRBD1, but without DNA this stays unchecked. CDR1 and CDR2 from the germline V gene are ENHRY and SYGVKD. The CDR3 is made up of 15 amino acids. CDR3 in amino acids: CAISESRQRRDGYTF.

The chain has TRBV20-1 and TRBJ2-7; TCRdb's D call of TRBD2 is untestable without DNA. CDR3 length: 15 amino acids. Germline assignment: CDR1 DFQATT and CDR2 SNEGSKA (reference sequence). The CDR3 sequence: CSARGTSGESYEQYF.

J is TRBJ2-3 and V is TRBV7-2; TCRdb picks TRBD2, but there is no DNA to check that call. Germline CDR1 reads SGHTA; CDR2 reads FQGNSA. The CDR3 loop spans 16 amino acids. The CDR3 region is CASSPRTSGGTDTQYF.

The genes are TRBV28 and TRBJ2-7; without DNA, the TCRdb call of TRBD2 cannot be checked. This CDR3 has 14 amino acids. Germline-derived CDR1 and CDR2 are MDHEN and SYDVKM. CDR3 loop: CASSLLAGVGEQYF.

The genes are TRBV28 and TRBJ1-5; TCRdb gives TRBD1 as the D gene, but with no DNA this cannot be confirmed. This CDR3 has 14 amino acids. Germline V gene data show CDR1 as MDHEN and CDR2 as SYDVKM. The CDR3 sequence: CASTLTGLAQPQHF.

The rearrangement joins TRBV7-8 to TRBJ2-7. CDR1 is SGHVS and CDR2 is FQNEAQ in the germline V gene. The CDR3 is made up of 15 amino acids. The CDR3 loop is CASSLKRVGAHEQYF.

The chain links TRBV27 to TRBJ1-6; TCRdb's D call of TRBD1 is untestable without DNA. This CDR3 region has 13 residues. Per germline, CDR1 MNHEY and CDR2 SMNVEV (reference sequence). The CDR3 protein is CASSDRGSSSLHF.

CDR3 protein: CASSSQGAPSYEQYF. The J gene is TRBJ2-7, the V gene TRBV7-9; without DNA, the TCRdb call of TRBD1 cannot be checked. This CDR3 spans 15 amino acids. Germline-derived CDR1 and CDR2 are SEHNR and FQNEAQ (reference sequence).

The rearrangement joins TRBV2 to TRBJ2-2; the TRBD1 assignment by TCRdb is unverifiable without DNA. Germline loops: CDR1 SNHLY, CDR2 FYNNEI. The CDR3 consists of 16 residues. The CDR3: CASSDGKGVNTGELFF.

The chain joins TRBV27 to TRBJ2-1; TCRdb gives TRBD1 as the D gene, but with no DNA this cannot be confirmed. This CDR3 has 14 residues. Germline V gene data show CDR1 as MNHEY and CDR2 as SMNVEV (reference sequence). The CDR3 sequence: CASIGGIAGDEQFF.

The CDR3 spells CATSREVAGAQETQYF. The genes are TRBV15 and TRBJ2-5; with no DNA, the TCRdb D assignment of TRBD2 cannot be verified. This CDR3 is 16 amino acids long. The germline CDR1 and CDR2 sequences are LNHNV and YYDKDF (reference sequence).

CDR3 amino acids: CSARELAGGLIGELFF. The chain joins TRBV20-1 to TRBJ2-2; TCRdb reports TRBD2, a call that lacks DNA to check it against. The CDR3 has 16 amino acids. The germline gives CDR1 DFQATT, CDR2 SNEGSKA (reference sequence).

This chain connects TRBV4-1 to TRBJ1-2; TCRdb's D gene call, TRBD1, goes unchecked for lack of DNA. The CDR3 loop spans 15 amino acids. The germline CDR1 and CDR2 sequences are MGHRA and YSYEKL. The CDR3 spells CASSQVADTNYGYTF.

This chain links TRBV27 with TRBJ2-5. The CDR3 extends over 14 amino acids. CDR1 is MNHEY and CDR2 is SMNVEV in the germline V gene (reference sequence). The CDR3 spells CASRTTGYQETQYF.

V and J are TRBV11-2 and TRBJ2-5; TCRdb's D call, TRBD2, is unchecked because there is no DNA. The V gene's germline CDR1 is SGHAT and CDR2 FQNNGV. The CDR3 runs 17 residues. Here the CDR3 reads CASSLERGGGYQETQYF.

CDR3 amino acids: CASSLVEGRETQYF. V is TRBV7-9 and J is TRBJ2-5; TCRdb selects TRBD2, and the lack of DNA leaves this call unchecked. This CDR3 has 14 amino acids. Germline V gene lookup returns CDR1 SEHNR and CDR2 FQNEAQ (reference sequence). The whole variable domain, filled in from reference TRBV7-9 and TRBJ2-5, reads DTGVSQNPRHKITKRGQNVTFRCDPISEHNRLYWYRQTLGQGPEFLTYFQNEAQLEKSRLLSDRFSAERPKGSFSTLEIQRTEQGDSAMYLCASSLVEGRETQYFGPGTRLLVL.

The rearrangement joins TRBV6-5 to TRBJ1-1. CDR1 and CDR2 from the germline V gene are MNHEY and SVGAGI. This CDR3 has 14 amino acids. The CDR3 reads CASSYSSMNTEAFF.

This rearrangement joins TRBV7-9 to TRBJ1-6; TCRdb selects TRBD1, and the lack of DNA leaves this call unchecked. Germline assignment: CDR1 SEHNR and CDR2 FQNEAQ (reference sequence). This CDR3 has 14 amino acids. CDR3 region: CASSSGTDNSPLRF.